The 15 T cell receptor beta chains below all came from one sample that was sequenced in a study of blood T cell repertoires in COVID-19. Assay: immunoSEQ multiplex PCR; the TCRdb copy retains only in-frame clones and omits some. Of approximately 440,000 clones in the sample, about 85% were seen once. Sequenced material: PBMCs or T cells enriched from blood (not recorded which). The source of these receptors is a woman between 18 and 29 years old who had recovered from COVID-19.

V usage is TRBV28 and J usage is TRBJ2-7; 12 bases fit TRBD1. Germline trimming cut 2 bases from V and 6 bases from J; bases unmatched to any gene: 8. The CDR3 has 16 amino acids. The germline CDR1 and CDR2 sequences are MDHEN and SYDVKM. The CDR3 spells CASSLGTGGGMGEQYF. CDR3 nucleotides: TGTGCCAGCAGTTTAGGGACAGGGGGCGGGATGGGCGAGCAGTACTTC.

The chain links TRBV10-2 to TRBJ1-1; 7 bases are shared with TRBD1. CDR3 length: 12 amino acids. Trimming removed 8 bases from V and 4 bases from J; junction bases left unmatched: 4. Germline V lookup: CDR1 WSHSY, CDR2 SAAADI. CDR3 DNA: TGCGCCAGCTGCTACAGGGGCACTGAAGCTTTCTTT. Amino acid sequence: CASCYRGTEAFF.

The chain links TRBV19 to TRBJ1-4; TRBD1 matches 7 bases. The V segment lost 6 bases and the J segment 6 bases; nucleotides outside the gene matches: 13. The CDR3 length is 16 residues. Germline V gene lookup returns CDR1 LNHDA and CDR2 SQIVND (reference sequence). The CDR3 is CASRRLSPGGHEKLFF. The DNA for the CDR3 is TGTGCCAGTAGGCGTCTTTCACCAGGGGGACATGAAAAACTGTTTTTT.

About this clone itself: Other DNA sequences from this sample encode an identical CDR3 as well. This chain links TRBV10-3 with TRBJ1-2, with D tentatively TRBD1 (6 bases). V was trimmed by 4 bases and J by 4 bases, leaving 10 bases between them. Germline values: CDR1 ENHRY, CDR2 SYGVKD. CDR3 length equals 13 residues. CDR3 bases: TGTGCCATCAGTGCACAGGGTGGCTATGGCTACACCTTC. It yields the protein CAISAQGGYGYTF.

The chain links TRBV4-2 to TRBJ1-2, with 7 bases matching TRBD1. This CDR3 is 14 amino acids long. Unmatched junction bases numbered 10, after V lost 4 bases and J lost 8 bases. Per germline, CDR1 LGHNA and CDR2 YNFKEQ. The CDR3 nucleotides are TGTGCCAGCAGCCGAGAGACAGGGTCGCAAGGCTACACCTTC. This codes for CASSRETGSQGYTF.

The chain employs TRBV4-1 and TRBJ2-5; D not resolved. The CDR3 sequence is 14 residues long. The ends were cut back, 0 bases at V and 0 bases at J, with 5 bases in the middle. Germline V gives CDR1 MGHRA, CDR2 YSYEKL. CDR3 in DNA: TGCGCCAGCAGCCAAGATAACTACCAAGAGACCCAGTACTTC. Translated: CASSQDNYQETQYF.

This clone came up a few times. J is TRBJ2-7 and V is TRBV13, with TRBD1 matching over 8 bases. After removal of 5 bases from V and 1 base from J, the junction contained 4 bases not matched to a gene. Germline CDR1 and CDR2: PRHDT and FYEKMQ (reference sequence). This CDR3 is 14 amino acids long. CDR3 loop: CASSQGQESYEQYF. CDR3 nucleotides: TGTGCCAGCAGCCAGGGACAGGAGTCCTACGAGCAGTACTTC.

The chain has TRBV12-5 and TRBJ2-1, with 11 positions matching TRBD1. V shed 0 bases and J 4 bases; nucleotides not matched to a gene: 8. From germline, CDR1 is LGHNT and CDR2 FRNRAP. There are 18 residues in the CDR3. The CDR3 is CASGLVPDGTGGYNEQFF. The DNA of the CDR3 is TGTGCTAGTGGTTTGGTCCCTGACGGGACAGGGGGATACAATGAGCAGTTCTTC.

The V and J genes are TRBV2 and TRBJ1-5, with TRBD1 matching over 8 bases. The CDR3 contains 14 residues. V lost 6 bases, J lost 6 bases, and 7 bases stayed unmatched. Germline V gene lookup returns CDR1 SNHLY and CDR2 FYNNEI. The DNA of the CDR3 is TGTGCCAGCAGGGGACAGGTCTCATTTCAGCCCCAGCATTTT. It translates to CASRGQVSFQPQHF. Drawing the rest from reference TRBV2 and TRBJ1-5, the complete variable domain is EPEVTQTPSHQVTQMGQEVILRCVPISNHLYFYWYRQILGQKVEFLVSFYNNEISEKSEIFDDQFSVERPDGSNFTLKIRSTKLEDSAMYFCASRGQVSFQPQHFGDGTRLSIL.

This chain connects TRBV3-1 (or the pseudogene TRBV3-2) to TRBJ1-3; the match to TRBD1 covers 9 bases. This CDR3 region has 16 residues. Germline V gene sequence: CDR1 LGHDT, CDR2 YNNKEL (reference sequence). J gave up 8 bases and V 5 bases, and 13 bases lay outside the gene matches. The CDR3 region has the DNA TGTGCCAGCAGCTTCGGAGGTGGGGACAGGGAAGACACCATATATTTT. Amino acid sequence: CASSFGGGDREDTIYF.

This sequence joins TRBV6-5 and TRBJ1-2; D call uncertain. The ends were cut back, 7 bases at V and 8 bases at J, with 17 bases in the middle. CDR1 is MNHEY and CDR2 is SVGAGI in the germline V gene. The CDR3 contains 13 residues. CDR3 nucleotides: TGTGCCAGCACCCAAACCCCCCCCGGGGGCTACACCTTC. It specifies CASTQTPPGGYTF.

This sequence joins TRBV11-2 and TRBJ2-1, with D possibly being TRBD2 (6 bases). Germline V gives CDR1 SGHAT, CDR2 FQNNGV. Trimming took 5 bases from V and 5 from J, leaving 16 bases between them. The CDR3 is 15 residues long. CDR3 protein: CASSLNSGVNNEQFF. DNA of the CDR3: TGTGCCAGCAGCCTAAATAGCGGCGTAAACAATGAGCAGTTCTTC.

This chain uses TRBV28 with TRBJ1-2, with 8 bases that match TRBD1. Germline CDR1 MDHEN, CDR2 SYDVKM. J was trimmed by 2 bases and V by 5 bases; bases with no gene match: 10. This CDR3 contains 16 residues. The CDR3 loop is CASSRPPGQENYGYTF. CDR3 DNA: TGTGCCAGCAGTCGTCCGCCGGGACAGGAAAACTATGGCTACACCTTC.

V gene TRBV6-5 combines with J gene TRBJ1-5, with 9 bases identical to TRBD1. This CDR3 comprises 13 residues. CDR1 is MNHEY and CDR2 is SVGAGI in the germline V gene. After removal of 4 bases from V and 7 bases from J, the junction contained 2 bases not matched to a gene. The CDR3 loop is CASSLDRGQPQHF. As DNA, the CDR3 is TGTGCCAGCAGTTTGGACAGGGGCCAGCCCCAGCATTTT.

The CDR3 spells CASSPEGGADTEAFF. The CDR3 coding sequence is TGTGCCAGCAGCCCTGAGGGGGGGGCGGACACTGAAGCTTTCTTT. This chain uses TRBV2 with TRBJ1-1; possibly TRBD1 for D (6 bases). V was trimmed by 6 bases and J by 3 bases, leaving 17 bases between them. This CDR3 is built from 15 residues. CDR1 is SNHLY, CDR2 FYNNEI, per germline.